These T cell receptor beta chains were read from a single sample in a study of vaccination effects on CD4 cells after COVID-19. TCRdb keeps only in-frame clones here, not all; method: immunoSEQ multiplex PCR. This table holds tens of thousands of clones, 65% found once. These receptors' targets are unknown. The sequenced sample was CD4+ T cells from PBMCs cultured with SARS-CoV-2 spike peptides, obtained after COVID-19 vaccination. The receptors come from a human donor who received a COVID-19 vaccine. The CDR3 runs from the conserved cysteine through the conserved F or W. Each record gives: J gene, V gene, clone size, D gene, CDR3 length, CDR3 protein, CDR3 DNA. The D gene is left open where the match is weak. The size of a clone is reported for some rows only, either as once, few or many, or as a class for expanded clones.

TRBJ2-5,TRBV30,NA,TRBD2,12,CAWSQSGTTQYF,TGTGCCTGGAGTCAAAGCGGGACTACCCAGTACTTC
TRBJ1-2,TRBV27,NA,NA,15,CASSLSRGGHYGYTF,TGTGCCAGCAGTTTATCACGGGGGGGGCACTATGGCTACACCTTC
TRBJ1-2,TRBV2,NA,NA,13,CASSEQGNYGYTF,TGTGCCAGCAGTGAACAGGGGAACTATGGCTACACCTTC
TRBJ1-4,TRBV5-4,NA,NA,15,CASSLRTHQNEKLFF,TGTGCCAGCAGCTTGAGAACACACCAAAATGAAAAACTGTTTTTT
TRBJ1-6,TRBV7-6,NA,NA,17,CASSLSAAGPSNSPLHF,TGTGCCAGCAGCTTATCTGCAGCGGGCCCTTCGAATTCACCCCTCCACTTT
TRBJ2-4,TRBV10-3,NA,TRBD1,14,CAISESTGSGIQYF,TGTGCCATCAGTGAGTCGACAGGGAGTGGCATTCAGTACTTC
TRBJ1-1,TRBV5-1,NA,TRBD1,15,CASSWEQGIGTEAFF,TGCGCCAGCAGCTGGGAACAGGGGATAGGGACTGAAGCTTTCTTT
TRBJ2-7,TRBV2,NA,NA,14,CASSEGVISYEQYF,TGTGCCAGCAGTGAAGGGGTCATCTCCTACGAGCAGTACTTC
TRBJ1-6,TRBV19,NA,TRBD1,15,CASSIEDRANSPLHF,TGTGCCAGTAGTATTGAGGACAGGGCAAATTCACCCCTCCACTTT
TRBJ2-1,TRBV10-1,NA,TRBD1,14,CASSPGTEYNEQFF,TGCGCCAGCAGTCCCGGGACAGAGTACAATGAGCAGTTCTTC
TRBJ2-7,TRBV10-3,NA,TRBD1,14,CAISETGGPYEQYF,TGTGCCATCAGTGAGACAGGGGGTCCCTACGAGCAGTACTTC
TRBJ1-2,TRBV5-4,NA,NA,14,CASSLSGTNYGYTF,TGTGCCAGCAGCTTGAGTGGGACTAACTATGGCTACACCTTC
TRBJ1-5,TRBV7-9,NA,TRBD1,17,CASSRQGGQYSNQPQHF,TGTGCCAGCAGCCGACAGGGTGGCCAATATAGCAATCAGCCCCAGCATTTT
TRBJ1-5,TRBV6-5,NA,TRBD1,15,CASREDRGVNQPQHF,TGTGCCAGCAGAGAGGACAGGGGCGTCAATCAGCCCCAGCATTTT
TRBJ1-1,TRBV12-3/TRBV12-4,NA,NA,13,CASRVQGIPEAFF,TGTGCCAGCAGGGTACAGGGTATCCCTGAAGCTTTCTTT
TRBJ1-1,TRBV5-1,NA,TRBD1,16,CASSLGTGKPNTEAFF,TGCGCCAGCAGCCTCGGGACAGGGAAACCTAACACTGAAGCTTTCTTT
TRBJ1-2,TRBV10-3,NA,TRBD1,14,CAISFGTGGTGYTF,TGTGCCATCAGTTTCGGGACAGGGGGTACTGGCTACACCTTC
TRBJ2-6,TRBV3-1/TRBV3-2,NA,NA,19,CASSQVPGRGYSGANVLTF,TGTGCCAGCAGCCAAGTCCCGGGCAGGGGCTACTCTGGGGCCAACGTCCTGACTTTC
TRBJ2-5,TRBV7-7,medium-sized,TRBD2,16,CASSLRTSGGPETQYF,TGTGCCAGCAGCTTACGGACTAGCGGGGGGCCGGAGACCCAGTACTTC
TRBJ1-1,TRBV6-5,NA,NA,13,CASSLGANTEAFF,TGTGCCAGCAGCCTTGGGGCGAACACTGAAGCTTTCTTT
TRBJ1-2,TRBV10-2,few,NA,13,CASSDQRWYGYTF,TGCGCCAGCAGTGACCAGCGCTGGTATGGCTACACCTTC
TRBJ1-1,TRBV27,NA,TRBD1,20,CASRLMPFIGTGVQNTEAFF,TGTGCCAGCAGGCTTATGCCCTTCATCGGGACAGGGGTCCAGAACACTGAAGCTTTCTTT
TRBJ1-1,TRBV19,NA,NA,13,CASSVKGDTEAFF,TGTGCCAGTAGTGTAAAGGGGGACACTGAAGCTTTCTTT
TRBJ2-5,TRBV18,NA,NA,13,CASIRAREETQYF,TGTGCCAGCATTCGGGCGAGAGAAGAGACCCAGTACTTC
TRBJ1-6,TRBV7-9,NA,TRBD1,16,CASSSTGTGEFSPLHF,TGTGCCAGCAGCTCTACCGGGACAGGGGAGTTCTCACCCCTCCACTTT
TRBJ1-5,TRBV19,NA,NA,12,CASSTHGQPQHF,TGTGCCAGTAGTACTCACGGTCAGCCCCAGCATTTT
TRBJ2-5,TRBV5-1,once,NA,15,CASSSATNLGETQYF,TGCGCCAGCAGCTCAGCGACCAACTTAGGGGAGACCCAGTACTTC
TRBJ2-5,TRBV29-1,NA,NA,13,CSGQGGGEETQYF,TGCAGCGGTCAAGGGGGGGGCGAGGAGACCCAGTACTTC
TRBJ1-1,TRBV6-5,NA,NA,13,CASRVQMNTEAFF,TGTGCCAGCAGGGTACAAATGAACACTGAAGCTTTCTTT
TRBJ2-1,TRBV18,once,TRBD2,17,CASSPPGLAGYGHEQFF,TGTGCCAGCTCACCTCCCGGACTAGCGGGGTATGGGCATGAGCAGTTCTTC
TRBJ2-6,TRBV5-8,NA,TRBD1,16,CASRRQGTSGANVLTF,TGTGCCAGCAGGAGACAGGGAACCTCTGGGGCCAACGTCCTGACTTTC